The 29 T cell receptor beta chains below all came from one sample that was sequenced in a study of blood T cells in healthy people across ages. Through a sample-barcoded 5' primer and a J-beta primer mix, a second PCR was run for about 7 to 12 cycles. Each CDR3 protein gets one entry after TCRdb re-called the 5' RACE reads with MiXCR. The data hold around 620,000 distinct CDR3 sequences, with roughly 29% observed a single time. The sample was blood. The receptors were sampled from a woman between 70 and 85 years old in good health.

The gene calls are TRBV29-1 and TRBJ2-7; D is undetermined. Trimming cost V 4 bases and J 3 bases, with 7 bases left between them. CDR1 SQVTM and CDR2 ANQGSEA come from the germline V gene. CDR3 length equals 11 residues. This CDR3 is CSVGDRYEQYF. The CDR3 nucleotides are TGCAGCGTTGGGGATCGCTACGAGCAGTACTTC.

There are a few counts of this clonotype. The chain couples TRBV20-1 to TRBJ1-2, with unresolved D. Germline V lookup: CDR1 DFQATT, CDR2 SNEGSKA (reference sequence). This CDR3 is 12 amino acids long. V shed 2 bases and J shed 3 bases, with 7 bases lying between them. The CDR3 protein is CSARMQDYGYTF. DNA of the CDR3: TGCAGTGCTAGAATGCAAGACTATGGCTACACCTTC.

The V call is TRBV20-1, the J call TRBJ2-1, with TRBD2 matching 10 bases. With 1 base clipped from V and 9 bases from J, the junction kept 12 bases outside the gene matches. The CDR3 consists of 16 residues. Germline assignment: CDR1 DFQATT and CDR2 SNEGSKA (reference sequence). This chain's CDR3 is CSARAAWSGGAAEQFF. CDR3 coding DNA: TGCAGTGCTAGAGCGGCGTGGAGCGGGGGGGCCGCTGAGCAGTTCTTC.

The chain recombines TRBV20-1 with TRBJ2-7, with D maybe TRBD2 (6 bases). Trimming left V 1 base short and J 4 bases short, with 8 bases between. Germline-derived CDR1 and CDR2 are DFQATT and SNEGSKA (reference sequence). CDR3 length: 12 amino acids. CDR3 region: CSARAGVYEQYF. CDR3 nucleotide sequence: TGCAGTGCTAGAGCGGGGGTATACGAGCAGTACTTC.

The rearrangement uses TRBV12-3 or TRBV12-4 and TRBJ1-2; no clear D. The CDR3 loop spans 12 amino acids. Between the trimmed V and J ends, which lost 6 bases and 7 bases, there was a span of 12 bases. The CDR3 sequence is CASSGYAPGYTF. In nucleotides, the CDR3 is TGTGCCAGCAGCGGGTACGCGCCTGGCTACACCTTC.

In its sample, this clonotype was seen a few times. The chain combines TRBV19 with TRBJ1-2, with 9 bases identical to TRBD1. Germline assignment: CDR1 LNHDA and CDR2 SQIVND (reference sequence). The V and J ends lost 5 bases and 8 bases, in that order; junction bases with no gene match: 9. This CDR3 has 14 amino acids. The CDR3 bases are TGTGCCAGTAGTCCAACCGGGACAGGGAGCGGCTACACCTTC. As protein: CASSPTGTGSGYTF.

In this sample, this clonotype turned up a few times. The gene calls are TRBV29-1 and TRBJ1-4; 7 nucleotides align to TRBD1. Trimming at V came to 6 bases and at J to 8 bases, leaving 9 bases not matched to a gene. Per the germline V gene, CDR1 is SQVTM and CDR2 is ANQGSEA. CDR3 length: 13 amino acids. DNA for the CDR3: TGCAGCGTAAGGACAGGTCTCGGGGAAAAACTGTTTTTT. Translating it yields CSVRTGLGEKLFF.

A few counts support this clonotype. CDR3 in amino acids: CASSQDRVSDYGYTF. CDR3 bases: TGTGCCAGCAGCCAAGACAGGGTATCGGACTATGGCTACACCTTC. The J gene is TRBJ1-2, the V gene TRBV4-2; maybe TRBD1 (5 bases). Germline lookup yields CDR1 LGHNA and CDR2 YNFKEQ. The CDR3 loop spans 15 amino acids. V was cut by 0 bases and J by 3 bases, with 11 bases left in between.

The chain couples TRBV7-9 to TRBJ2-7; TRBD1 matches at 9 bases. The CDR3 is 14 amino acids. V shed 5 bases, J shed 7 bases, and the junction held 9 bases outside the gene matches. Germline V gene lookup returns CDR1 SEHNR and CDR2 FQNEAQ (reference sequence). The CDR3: CASSQTGGAGEQYF. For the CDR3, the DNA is TGTGCCAGCAGCCAGACAGGGGGAGCAGGGGAGCAGTACTTC.

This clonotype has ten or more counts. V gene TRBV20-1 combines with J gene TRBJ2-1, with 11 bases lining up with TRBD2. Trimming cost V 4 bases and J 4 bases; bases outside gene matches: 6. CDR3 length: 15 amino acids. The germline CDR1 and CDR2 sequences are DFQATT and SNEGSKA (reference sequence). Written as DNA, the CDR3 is TGCAGTGCTAACCAACTAGCGGGGGTGTACAATGAGCAGTTCTTC. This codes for CSANQLAGVYNEQFF.

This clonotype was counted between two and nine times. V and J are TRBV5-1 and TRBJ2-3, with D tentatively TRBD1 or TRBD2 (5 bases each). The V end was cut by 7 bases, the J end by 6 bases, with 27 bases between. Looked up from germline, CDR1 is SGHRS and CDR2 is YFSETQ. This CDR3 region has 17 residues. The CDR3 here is CASSLGRQTPTGDTQYF. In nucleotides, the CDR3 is TGCGCCAGCTCCCTGGGACGGCAGACTCCAACCGGGGATACGCAGTATTTT.

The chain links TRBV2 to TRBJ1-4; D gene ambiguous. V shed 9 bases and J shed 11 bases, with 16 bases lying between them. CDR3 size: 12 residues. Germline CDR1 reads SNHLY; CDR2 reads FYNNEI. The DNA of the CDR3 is TGTGCCAGTATGGAAAGAGGGCAGAAACTGTTTTTT. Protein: CASMERGQKLFF.

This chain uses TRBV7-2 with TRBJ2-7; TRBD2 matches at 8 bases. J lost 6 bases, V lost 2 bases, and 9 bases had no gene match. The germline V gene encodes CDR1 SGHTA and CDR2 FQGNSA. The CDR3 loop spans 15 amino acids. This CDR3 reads CASSLFSGAGAEQYF. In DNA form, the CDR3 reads TGTGCCAGCAGCTTATTTAGCGGGGCAGGGGCCGAGCAGTACTTC.

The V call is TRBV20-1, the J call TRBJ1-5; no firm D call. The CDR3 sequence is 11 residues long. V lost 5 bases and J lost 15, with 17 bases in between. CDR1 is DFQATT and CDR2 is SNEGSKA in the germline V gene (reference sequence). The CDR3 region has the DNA TGCAGTGCTCCTATCAGCTCGGGTCTGCATTTT. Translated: CSAPISSGLHF.

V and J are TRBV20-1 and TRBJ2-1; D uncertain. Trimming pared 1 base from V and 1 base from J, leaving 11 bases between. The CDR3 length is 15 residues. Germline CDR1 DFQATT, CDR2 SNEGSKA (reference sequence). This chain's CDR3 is CSARGPALSYNEQFF. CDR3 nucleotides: TGCAGTGCTAGAGGGCCCGCACTTTCCTACAATGAGCAGTTCTTC.

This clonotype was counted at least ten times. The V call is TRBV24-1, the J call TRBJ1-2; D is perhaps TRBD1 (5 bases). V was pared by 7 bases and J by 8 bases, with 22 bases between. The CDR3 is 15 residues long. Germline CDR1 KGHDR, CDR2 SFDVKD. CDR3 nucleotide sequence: TGTGCCACCAGCAAAGGGGACGGCCGAGGAGGGGGCTACACCTTC. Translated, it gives CATSKGDGRGGGYTF.

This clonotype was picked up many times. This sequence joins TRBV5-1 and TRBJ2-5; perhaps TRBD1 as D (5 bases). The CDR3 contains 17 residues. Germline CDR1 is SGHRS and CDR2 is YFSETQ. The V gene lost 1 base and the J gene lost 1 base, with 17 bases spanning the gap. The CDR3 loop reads CASSLRSAMGLQETQYF. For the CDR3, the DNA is TGCGCCAGCAGCTTGAGGTCGGCAATGGGGCTCCAAGAGACCCAGTACTTC.

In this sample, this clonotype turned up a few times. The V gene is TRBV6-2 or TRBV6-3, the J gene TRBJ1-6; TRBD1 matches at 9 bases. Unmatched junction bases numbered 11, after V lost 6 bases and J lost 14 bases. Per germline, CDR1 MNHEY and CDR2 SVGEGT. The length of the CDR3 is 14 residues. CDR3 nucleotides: TGTGCCAGCAGCCGGGACAGGGCTTTGCCTACCCTCCACTTT. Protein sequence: CASSRDRALPTLHF.

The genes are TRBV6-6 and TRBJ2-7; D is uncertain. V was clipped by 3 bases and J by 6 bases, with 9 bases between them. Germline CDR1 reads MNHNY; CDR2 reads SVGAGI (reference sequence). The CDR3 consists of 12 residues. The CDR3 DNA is TGTGCCAGCAGTTATACCCGGGCCGAGCAGTACTTC. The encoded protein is CASSYTRAEQYF.

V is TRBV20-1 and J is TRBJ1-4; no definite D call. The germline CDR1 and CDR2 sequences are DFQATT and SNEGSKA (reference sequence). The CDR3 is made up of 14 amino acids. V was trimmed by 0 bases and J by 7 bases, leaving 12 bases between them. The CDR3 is CSARDGRLGEKLFF. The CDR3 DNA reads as TGCAGTGCTAGAGATGGGCGGCTGGGTGAAAAACTGTTTTTT.

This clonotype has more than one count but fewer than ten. The CDR3 nucleotides read TGTGCCATCAGTGAGTCTCGTGACTATGGCTACACCTTC. As protein: CAISESRDYGYTF. The V call is TRBV10-3, the J call TRBJ1-2; D is unclear. The CDR3 covers 13 residues. Germline V gene data show CDR1 as ENHRY and CDR2 as SYGVKD. V lost 0 bases, J lost 3 bases, and 5 bases lay in between.

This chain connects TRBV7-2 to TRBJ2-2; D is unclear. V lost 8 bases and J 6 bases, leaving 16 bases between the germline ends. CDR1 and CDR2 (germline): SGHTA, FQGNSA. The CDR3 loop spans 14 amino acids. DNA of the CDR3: TGTGCCAGCTACAAGGCCCGGGCGTCCGGGGAGCTGTTTTTT. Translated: CASYKARASGELFF.

CDR3 protein: CASRWAQNSPLHF. The CDR3 region has the DNA TGCGCCAGCCGGTGGGCTCAAAATTCACCCCTCCACTTT. V usage is TRBV5-1 and J usage is TRBJ1-6; D gene unclear. Germline CDR1 and CDR2: SGHRS and YFSETQ. The V and J ends lost 7 bases and 7 bases respectively, with 12 bases between them. The CDR3 spans 13 residues.

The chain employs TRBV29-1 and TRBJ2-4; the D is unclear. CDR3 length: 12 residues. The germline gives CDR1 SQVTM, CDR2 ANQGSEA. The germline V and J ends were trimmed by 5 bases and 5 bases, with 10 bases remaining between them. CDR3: CSVKTSENIQYF. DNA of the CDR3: TGCAGCGTTAAGACAAGCGAAAACATTCAGTACTTC. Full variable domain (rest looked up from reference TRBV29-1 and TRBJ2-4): SAVISQKPSRDICQRGTSLTIQCQVDSQVTMMFWYRQQPGQSLTLIATANQGSEATYESGFVIDKFPISRPNLTFSTLTVSNMSPEDSSIYLCSVKTSENIQYFGAGTRLSVL.

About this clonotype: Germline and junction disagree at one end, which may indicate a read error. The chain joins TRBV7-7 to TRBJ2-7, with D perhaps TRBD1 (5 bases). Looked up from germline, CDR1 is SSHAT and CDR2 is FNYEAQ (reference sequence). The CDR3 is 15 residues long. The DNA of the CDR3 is TGTGCCAGCAACTTAGGAGCTGACAGCAACTACGAGCAGTACTTC. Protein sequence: CASNLGADSNYEQYF.

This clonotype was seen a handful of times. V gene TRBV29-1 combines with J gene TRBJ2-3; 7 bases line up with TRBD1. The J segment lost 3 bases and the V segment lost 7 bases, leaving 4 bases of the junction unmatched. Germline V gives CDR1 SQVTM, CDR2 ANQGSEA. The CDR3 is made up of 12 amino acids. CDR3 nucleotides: TGCAGCGGCCTACAGGGGACAGATACGCAGTATTTT. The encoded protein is CSGLQGTDTQYF.

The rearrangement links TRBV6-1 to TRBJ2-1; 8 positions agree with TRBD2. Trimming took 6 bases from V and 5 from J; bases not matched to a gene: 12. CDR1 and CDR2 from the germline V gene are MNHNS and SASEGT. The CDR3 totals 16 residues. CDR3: CASRNSQAGGHNEQFF. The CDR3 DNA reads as TGTGCCAGCAGGAATTCTCAGGCGGGGGGCCACAATGAGCAGTTCTTC.

The CDR3 loop is CASRPGQSSYGYTF. CDR3 in DNA: TGCGCCAGCAGACCCGGACAGTCCTCCTATGGCTACACCTTC. The gene calls are TRBV5-1 and TRBJ1-2; D is perhaps TRBD1 (6 bases). The ends were cut back, 5 bases at V and 4 bases at J, with 15 bases in the middle. The CDR3 is 14 amino acids. CDR1 and CDR2 (germline): SGHRS, YFSETQ. The full variable domain, with the rest looked up from reference TRBV5-1 and TRBJ1-2, is KAGVTQTPRYLIKTRGQQVTLSCSPISGHRSVSWYQQTPGQGLQFLFEYFSETQRNKGNFPGRFSGRQFSNSRSEMNVSTLELGDSALYLCASRPGQSSYGYTFGSGTRLTVV.

The CDR3 sequence: CASSLQAGVTDTQYF. The DNA for the CDR3 is TGTGCCAGCAGCCTCCAAGCGGGGGTAACAGATACGCAGTATTTT. The chain joins TRBV7-3 to TRBJ2-3; TRBD2 agrees at 8 bases. The V gene's germline CDR1 is SGHTA and CDR2 FQGTGA. This CDR3 is 15 amino acids long. The junction had 7 bases not matched to a gene; V was cut back by 5 bases and J by 3 bases.